These T cell receptor beta chains were read from a single sample in a study of blood T cell repertoires in COVID-19. TCRdb's copy holds only in-frame clones and misses some; the assay was immunoSEQ multiplex PCR. The sample shows about 150,000 clones, approximately 82% of them seen only once. Material for sequencing was peripheral blood. These receptors all come from a human donor with acute or convalescent COVID-19. The donor label of this sample is uncertain. The CDR3 runs from the conserved cysteine through the conserved F or W. The D gene is left open where the match is weak. Clone size is stated in some rows and not others, as once, few, many or a class when expanded.

j_gene,len,abundance,v_gene,d_gene,CDR3aa,CDR3nt
TRBJ1-5,13,NA,TRBV20-1,NA,CSASQTGSQPQHF,TGCAGTGCTAGTCAGACAGGAAGTCAGCCCCAGCATTTT
TRBJ2-3,18,NA,TRBV9,TRBD2,CASSVGLAGQASTDTQYF,TGTGCCAGCAGCGTAGGACTAGCGGGGCAAGCTAGCACAGATACGCAGTATTTT
TRBJ1-2,13,NA,TRBV7-2,TRBD1,CASSWDRGYGYTF,TGTGCCAGCAGCTGGGACAGGGGATATGGCTACACCTTC
TRBJ2-5,14,NA,TRBV29-1,TRBD2,CSVVSGGNQETQYF,TGCAGCGTTGTCAGCGGGGGGAACCAAGAGACCCAGTACTTC
TRBJ1-2,13,NA,TRBV2,NA,CASSDPNNYGYTF,TGTGCCAGCAGTGATCCCAATAACTATGGCTACACCTTC
TRBJ2-5,15,once,TRBV7-2,TRBD1,CASSLVDRGWETQYF,TGTGCCAGCAGCTTAGTAGACAGGGGTTGGGAGACCCAGTACTTC
TRBJ2-7,15,NA,TRBV30,TRBD1,CAWSAPGQGGYEQYF,TGTGCCTGGAGTGCCCCCGGACAGGGGGGTTACGAGCAGTACTTC
TRBJ2-5,14,NA,TRBV10-1,TRBD1,CASSPGQGLETQYF,TGCGCCAGCAGCCCGGGACAGGGTTTGGAGACCCAGTACTTC
TRBJ2-5,15,NA,TRBV29-1,TRBD2,CRVEGTSGGGKTQYF,TGCCGCGTTGAAGGGACTAGCGGGGGGGGGAAGACCCAGTACTTC
TRBJ1-4,14,NA,TRBV4-3,TRBD1,CASSQTGVYEKLFF,TGCGCCAGCAGCCAGACAGGGGTTTATGAAAAACTGTTTTTT
TRBJ2-1,12,NA,TRBV5-1,TRBD2,CASSPKRGEQFF,TGCGCCAGCAGTCCCAAGCGGGGTGAGCAGTTCTTC
TRBJ1-5,16,NA,TRBV6-2/TRBV6-3,TRBD1,CASSYAGGNSNQPQHF,TGTGCCAGCAGTTACGCAGGGGGCAATAGCAATCAGCCCCAGCATTTT
TRBJ1-4,15,NA,TRBV2,TRBD1,CASEKDRANSEKLFF,TGTGCCAGCGAGAAAGACAGGGCGAATTCTGAAAAACTGTTTTTT
TRBJ1-4,14,NA,TRBV5-1,NA,CASSLAGGYEKLFF,TGCGCCAGCAGCTTGGCCGGTGGTTACGAAAAACTGTTTTTT
TRBJ2-7,15,NA,TRBV29-1,TRBD1,CSALGQALLSYEQYF,TGCAGCGCCCTGGGACAGGCCCTTCTCTCCTACGAGCAGTACTTC
TRBJ1-3,17,few,TRBV15,NA,CATSRRDWATTENTIYF,TGTGCCACCAGCAGAAGGGACTGGGCTACAACTGAAAACACCATATATTTT
TRBJ1-5,14,NA,TRBV19,NA,CASSHSYSNQPQHF,TGTGCCAGTAGCCACAGTTATAGCAATCAGCCCCAGCATTTT
TRBJ1-2,14,NA,TRBV5-8,TRBD1,CASSPRDRGHSYTF,TGTGCCAGCAGCCCTCGGGACAGGGGGCATAGCTACACCTTC
TRBJ1-4,14,NA,TRBV5-4,NA,CASSPTAGNEKLFF,TGTGCCAGCAGCCCAACCGCAGGGAATGAAAAACTGTTTTTT
TRBJ1-2,14,once,TRBV15,NA,CATSRDTRGAGYTF,TGTGCCACCAGCAGAGATACCAGGGGTGCGGGCTACACCTTC
TRBJ2-7,13,NA,TRBV7-9,NA,CASSSAQGHEQYF,TGTGCCAGCAGCTCCGCACAGGGCCACGAGCAGTACTTC
TRBJ1-1,15,NA,TRBV14,NA,CASSQVAGQNTEAFF,TGTGCCAGCAGCCAAGTGGCAGGGCAAAACACTGAAGCTTTCTTT
TRBJ2-7,13,NA,TRBV6-2/TRBV6-3,TRBD1,CASSWGTAYEQYF,TGTGCCAGCAGTTGGGGGACAGCTTACGAGCAGTACTTC
TRBJ2-5,14,NA,TRBV15,TRBD1,CATSTRTGQETQYF,TGTGCCACCAGCACAAGGACAGGGCAAGAGACCCAGTACTTC
TRBJ1-1,15,NA,TRBV28,NA,CASTFTSGGRGGAFF,TGTGCCAGCACTTTCACTTCCGGGGGGAGAGGAGGAGCTTTCTTT
TRBJ1-6,15,NA,TRBV2,NA,CASSSEGSLNSPLHF,TGTGCCAGCAGTTCCGAGGGATCCCTCAATTCACCCCTCCACTTT
TRBJ1-2,13,once,TRBV12-3/TRBV12-4,NA,CASSFGDFGGYTF,TGTGCCAGCAGTTTCGGGGACTTCGGCGGCTACACCTTC
TRBJ2-3,15,NA,TRBV19,TRBD1,CASSMQTGQADTQYF,TGTGCCAGTAGTATGCAGACAGGGCAGGCAGATACGCAGTATTTT
TRBJ2-7,13,NA,TRBV15,NA,CATRGLLGHEQYF,TGTGCCACCAGAGGACTTTTAGGCCACGAGCAGTACTTC
TRBJ2-5,17,NA,TRBV5-1,TRBD2,CASSLKLAGGPAETQYF,TGCGCCAGCAGCTTAAAACTAGCGGGGGGGCCGGCAGAGACCCAGTACTTC
TRBJ2-7,11,NA,TRBV7-9,NA,CASSSDRTLYF,TGTGCCAGCAGCTCCGACAGAACCTTATACTTC
TRBJ1-2,14,NA,TRBV2,NA,CASSEKAGYYGYTF,TGTGCCAGCAGTGAAAAGGCAGGGTACTATGGCTACACCTTC
TRBJ2-2,16,once,TRBV7-2,NA,CASSWQGGESTGELFF,TGTGCCAGCAGCTGGCAAGGGGGGGAGAGCACCGGGGAGCTGTTTTTT
TRBJ1-6,15,NA,TRBV3-1/TRBV3-2,NA,CASSSEGLGNSPLHF,TGTGCCAGCAGCTCGGAGGGTTTAGGGAATTCACCCCTCCACTTT
TRBJ2-1,19,NA,TRBV6-4,TRBD1,CASSDYPPTGTGLYNEQFF,TGTGCCAGCAGTGACTATCCCCCCACCGGGACAGGGCTTTACAATGAGCAGTTCTTC
TRBJ1-1,15,NA,TRBV18,TRBD1,CASSSDRVVGPEAFF,TGTGCCAGCTCATCCGACAGGGTGGTGGGTCCTGAAGCTTTCTTT
TRBJ2-5,15,NA,TRBV29-1,NA,CSVKGRGSGGETQYF,TGCAGCGTTAAGGGGAGGGGGTCCGGCGGAGAGACCCAGTACTTC
TRBJ1-1,13,NA,TRBV6-6,NA,CASSWGDNTEAFF,TGTGCCAGCAGTTGGGGGGACAACACTGAAGCTTTCTTT
TRBJ1-2,13,NA,TRBV6-2/TRBV6-3,TRBD1,CASSQTGNYGYTF,TGTGCCAGCAGCCAGACAGGGAACTATGGCTACACCTTC
TRBJ1-4,15,NA,TRBV4-2,TRBD1,CASSRDREGDEKLFF,TGTGCCAGCAGCCGCGACAGGGAAGGGGATGAAAAACTGTTTTTT
TRBJ2-7,14,NA,TRBV18,TRBD1,CASSLRQGSYEQYF,TGTGCCAGCTCACTACGACAGGGCTCCTACGAGCAGTACTTC
TRBJ1-2,15,NA,TRBV3-1/TRBV3-2,NA,CASSQDWRGPYGYTF,TGTGCCAGCAGCCAAGATTGGAGGGGACCTTATGGCTACACCTTC
TRBJ2-7,15,NA,TRBV5-1,TRBD1,CASSLLWTGSNEQYF,TGCGCCAGCAGCTTGCTTTGGACAGGGTCCAACGAGCAGTACTTC
TRBJ2-7,14,NA,TRBV7-9,TRBD1,CASSPTGGSYEQYF,TGTGCCAGCAGCCCCACAGGGGGCTCCTACGAGCAGTACTTC
TRBJ1-1,11,NA,TRBV5-4,NA,CASRLDTEAFF,TGTGCCAGCCGACTGGACACTGAAGCTTTCTTT
TRBJ1-2,13,NA,TRBV2,TRBD1,CASSEDRGYGYTF,TGTGCCAGCAGTGAGGACAGGGGCTATGGCTACACCTTC
TRBJ1-1,18,NA,TRBV19,TRBD1,CASSKGDRGTPLNTEAFF,TGTGCCAGTAGTAAGGGGGACAGGGGCACCCCGTTGAACACTGAAGCTTTCTTT
TRBJ1-1,14,once,TRBV14,NA,CANSQVQGGSGAFF,TGTGCCAACAGCCAAGTACAGGGAGGGTCCGGGGCTTTCTTT
TRBJ1-6,13,NA,TRBV30,NA,CAWTEGGFAPLHF,TGTGCCTGGACGGAAGGGGGTTTTGCACCCCTCCACTTT
TRBJ2-3,16,NA,TRBV6-4,TRBD2,CASSDGSGGATDTQYF,TGTGCCAGCAGTGATGGGAGCGGGGGGGCTACAGATACGCAGTATTTT
TRBJ1-2,14,NA,TRBV4-2,NA,CASSLDRGARGYTF,TGTGCCAGCAGCCTCGATCGGGGGGCAAGAGGCTACACCTTC
TRBJ2-7,15,NA,TRBV7-2,NA,CASSSQSGDSYEQYF,TGTGCCAGCAGCTCACAGAGCGGCGACTCCTACGAGCAGTACTTC
TRBJ1-5,16,NA,TRBV30,TRBD1,CAWSFGTGTGGQPQHF,TGTGCCTGGAGTTTCGGGACAGGTACCGGGGGTCAGCCCCAGCATTTT
TRBJ2-7,15,NA,TRBV7-6,NA,CASSSYEKSSYEQYF,TGTGCCAGCAGCTCCTACGAAAAAAGCTCCTACGAGCAGTACTTC
TRBJ2-2,17,once,TRBV4-3,TRBD1,CASSLEGQGVVTGELFF,TGCGCCAGCAGCCTCGAGGGACAGGGGGTGGTAACCGGGGAGCTGTTTTTT
TRBJ2-7,15,NA,TRBV5-8,TRBD1,CASSLAGTASYEQYF,TGTGCCAGCAGCTTGGCCGGGACAGCGTCCTACGAGCAGTACTTC
TRBJ1-5,14,NA,TRBV6-2/TRBV6-3,NA,CASNPDYSNQPQHF,TGTGCCAGCAACCCAGACTATAGCAATCAGCCCCAGCATTTT
TRBJ2-1,15,NA,TRBV27,NA,CASSLSAAPGNEQFF,TGTGCCAGCAGTTTATCTGCCGCGCCCGGCAATGAGCAGTTCTTC
TRBJ1-2,14,NA,TRBV10-3,TRBD1,CAISGGQGNYGYTF,TGTGCCATCAGTGGGGGACAGGGCAACTATGGCTACACCTTC